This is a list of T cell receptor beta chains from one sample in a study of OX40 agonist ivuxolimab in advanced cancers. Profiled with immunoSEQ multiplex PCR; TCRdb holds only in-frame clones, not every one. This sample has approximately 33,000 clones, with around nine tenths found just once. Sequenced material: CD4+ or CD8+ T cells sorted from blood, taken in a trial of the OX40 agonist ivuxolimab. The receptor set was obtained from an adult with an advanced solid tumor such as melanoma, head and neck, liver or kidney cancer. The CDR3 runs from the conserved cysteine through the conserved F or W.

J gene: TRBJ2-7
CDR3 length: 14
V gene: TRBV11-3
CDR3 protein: CASSGHSGIYEQYF

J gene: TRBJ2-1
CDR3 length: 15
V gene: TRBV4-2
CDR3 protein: CASSLGGPVGNEQFF

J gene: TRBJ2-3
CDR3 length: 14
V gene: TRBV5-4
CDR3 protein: CASSWGGAGDTQYF

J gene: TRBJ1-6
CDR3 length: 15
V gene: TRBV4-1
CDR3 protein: CASSSGPWSFSPLHF

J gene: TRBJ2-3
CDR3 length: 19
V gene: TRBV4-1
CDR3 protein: CASSQIRTQGGTSTDTQYF

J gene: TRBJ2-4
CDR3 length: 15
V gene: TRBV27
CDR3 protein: CASSLFSAGRNIQYF

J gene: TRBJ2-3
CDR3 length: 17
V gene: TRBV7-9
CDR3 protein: CASSSWVAGFLTDTQYF

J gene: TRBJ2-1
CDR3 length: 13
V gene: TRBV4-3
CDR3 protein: CASSQDLYNEQFF

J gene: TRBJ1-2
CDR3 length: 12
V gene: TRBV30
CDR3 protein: CAWTTGGEGYTF

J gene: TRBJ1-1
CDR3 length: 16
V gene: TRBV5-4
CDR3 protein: CASNVPGRSMNTEAFF

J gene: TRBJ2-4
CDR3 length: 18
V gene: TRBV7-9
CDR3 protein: CASSPPSGHSQAKNIQYF

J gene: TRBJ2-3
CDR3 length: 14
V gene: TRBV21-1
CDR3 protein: CASSKLWGTDTQYF

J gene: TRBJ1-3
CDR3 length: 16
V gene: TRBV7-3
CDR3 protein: CASRPIGSPSGNTIYF

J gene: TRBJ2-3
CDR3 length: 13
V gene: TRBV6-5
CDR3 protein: CASSPGGTDTQYF

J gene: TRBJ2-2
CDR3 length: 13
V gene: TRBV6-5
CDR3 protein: CASGTGDTGELFF

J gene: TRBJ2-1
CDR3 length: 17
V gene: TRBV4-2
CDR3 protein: CASSQKTLAGEWNEQFF

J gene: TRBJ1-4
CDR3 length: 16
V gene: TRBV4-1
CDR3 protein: CASSQRGLATNEKLFF

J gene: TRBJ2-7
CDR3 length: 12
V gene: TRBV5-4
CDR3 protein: CASSREGSEQYF

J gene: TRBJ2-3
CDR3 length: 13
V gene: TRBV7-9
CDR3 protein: CASSLVNADTQYF

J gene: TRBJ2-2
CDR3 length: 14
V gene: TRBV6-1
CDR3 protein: CASRPGLAFGELFF

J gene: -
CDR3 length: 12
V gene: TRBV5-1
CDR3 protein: CASSLSSYEQYF

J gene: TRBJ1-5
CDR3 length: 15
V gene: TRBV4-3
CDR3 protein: CASSLWRASNQPQHF

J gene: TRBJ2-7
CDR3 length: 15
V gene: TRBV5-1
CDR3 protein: CASSGSSGLSYEQYF

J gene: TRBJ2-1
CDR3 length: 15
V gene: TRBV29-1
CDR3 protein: CSVEFGRGPYNEQFF

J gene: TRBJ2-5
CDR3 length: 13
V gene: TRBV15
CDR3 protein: CATSRDRIETQYF

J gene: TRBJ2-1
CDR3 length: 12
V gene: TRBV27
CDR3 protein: CASSFGGNEQFF

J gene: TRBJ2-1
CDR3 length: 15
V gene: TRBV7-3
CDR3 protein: CASSLGTSGYNEQFF

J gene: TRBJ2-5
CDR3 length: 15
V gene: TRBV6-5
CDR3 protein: CASSISGISGETQYF

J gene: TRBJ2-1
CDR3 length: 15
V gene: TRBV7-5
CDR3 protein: CARSTRRDRYNEQFF

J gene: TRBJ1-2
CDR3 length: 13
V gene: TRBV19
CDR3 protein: CASSRDAIYGYTF

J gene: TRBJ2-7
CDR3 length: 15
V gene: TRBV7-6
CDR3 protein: CASSPMGAGNYEQYF

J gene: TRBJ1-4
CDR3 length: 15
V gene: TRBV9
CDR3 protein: CASSAWEDVGEKLFF

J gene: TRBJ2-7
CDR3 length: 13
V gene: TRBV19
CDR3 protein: CASSWTASYEQYF

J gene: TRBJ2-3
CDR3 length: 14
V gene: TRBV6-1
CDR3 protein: CASSHGGDTDTQYF